This T cell receptor (beta chain) was profiled in a study of T cell responses to AZD1222 COVID-19 vaccine. Analyses pooled second doses at about 4 or about 12 weeks. With respect to this clone: Its antigen remains unknown.

Some clones are missing from TCRdb's copy, which holds only in-frame ones; the method was immunoSEQ multiplex PCR. The sample shows about 120,000 clones, roughly 93% of them seen only once. Study-wide findings and caveats: At baseline, seropositivity was found in only a handful of AZD1222 recipients.

The CDR3 spans 20 residues. This clonotype originated in an adult who received the AZD1222 COVID-19 vaccine. The material was peripheral blood, obtained 28 days after the second AZD1222 dose. V usage is TRBV21-1 and J usage is TRBJ2-3; no DNA check was done on the table's D call, TRBD2. TRBV21-1 is a pseudogene. DNA for the CDR3: TGTGCCAGCAGCAGATCCGGACTAGCGGGAGGGCCCATTTGGTGGGATACGCAGTATTTT. This encodes CASSRSGLAGGPIWWDTQYF.